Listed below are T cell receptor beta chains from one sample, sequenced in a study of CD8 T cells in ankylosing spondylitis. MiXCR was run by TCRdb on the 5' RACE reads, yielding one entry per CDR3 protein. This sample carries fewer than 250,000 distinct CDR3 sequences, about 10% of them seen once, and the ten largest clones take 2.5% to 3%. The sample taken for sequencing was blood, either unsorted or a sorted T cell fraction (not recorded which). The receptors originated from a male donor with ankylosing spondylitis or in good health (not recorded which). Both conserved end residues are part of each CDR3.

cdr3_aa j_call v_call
CASSLDETGDYEQYF TRBJ2-7 TRBV7-2
CASSLATSGRARDEQFF TRBJ2-1 TRBV7-2
CASSTPQGVYNEQFF TRBJ2-1 TRBV6-1
CASSPRTGWGENIQYF TRBJ2-4 TRBV7-9
CASSQGFGEGETQYF TRBJ2-5 TRBV3-1
CASSSQPNQPQHF TRBJ1-5 TRBV6-5
CASSLGSNTGSSPLHF TRBJ1-6 TRBV5-1
CASSQGQGDQETQYF TRBJ2-5 TRBV3-1
CASRPTGTENTEAFF TRBJ1-1 TRBV12-3/TRBV12-4
CASSLTGDLGQPQHF TRBJ1-5 TRBV12-3/TRBV12-4
CASTGDRGQEQYF TRBJ2-7 TRBV2
CASRRPGTSGSYNEQFF TRBJ2-1 TRBV6-1
CASTIDRVYGYTF TRBJ1-2 TRBV12-3/TRBV12-4
CASSLEMGIWITQYF TRBJ2-3 TRBV5-1
CASSDSTAYEQYF TRBJ2-7 TRBV2
CAWNIGGNEAFF TRBJ1-1 TRBV30
CASSQAGPGELFF TRBJ2-2 TRBV3-1
CASSLRVGNTEAFF TRBJ1-1 TRBV6-1
CAWMGPLRNYGYTF TRBJ1-2 TRBV30
CATSRGRILNTEAFF TRBJ1-1 TRBV15
CASSPGSSNQPQHF TRBJ1-5 TRBV11-2
CASSLWQEIYEQYF TRBJ2-7 TRBV12-3/TRBV12-4
CASSPGPPGPGANVLTF TRBJ2-6 TRBV27
CSARDVVSPGHEQYF TRBJ2-7 TRBV20-1
CAWYGGGYTF TRBJ1-2 TRBV30
CSAREYRVGTDTQYF TRBJ2-3 TRBV20-1
CASSFDSSGNTIYF TRBJ1-3 TRBV7-2
CSVDGDRAYEQYF TRBJ2-7 TRBV29-1
CASSSLTGDYGYTF TRBJ1-2 TRBV12-3/TRBV12-4
CAISESSSGGRTDTQYF TRBJ2-3 TRBV10-3
CASRPHTDRNGYTF TRBJ1-2 TRBV27
CASAPGGNEKLFF TRBJ1-4 TRBV12-5
CASSFGQVSYEQYF TRBJ2-7 TRBV7-9
CASTPGDGNTEAFF TRBJ1-1 TRBV27
CASTPTDTFLNTGELFF TRBJ2-2 TRBV3-1
CASSDLPGQYTDTQYF TRBJ2-3 TRBV2
CATAMRSGLFRTQYF TRBJ2-5 TRBV3-1
CASSWTGRLEAFF TRBJ1-1 TRBV6-5
CASGETGGGYTF TRBJ1-2 TRBV5-1
CASSFRGYEQYF TRBJ2-7 TRBV7-2
CASSQIPSSTDTQYF TRBJ2-3 TRBV18
CASRRGITEAFF TRBJ1-1 TRBV7-9
CASSPQVDTQYF TRBJ2-3 TRBV5-5
CASSHQALRSTGELFF TRBJ2-2 TRBV3-1
CSARSLASSGNIYEQYF TRBJ2-7 TRBV20-1
CAISKTLTGGGNTEAFF TRBJ1-1 TRBV10-3
CASSHREIDEQYF TRBJ2-7 TRBV6-2/TRBV6-3
CAWSHRRAVREGTEAFF TRBJ1-1 TRBV30
CASSHGPNYGYTF TRBJ1-2 TRBV3-1
CASSLPGPYNEQFF TRBJ2-1 TRBV12-3/TRBV12-4
CASSPLGPYTGELFF TRBJ2-2 TRBV12-3/TRBV12-4
CAWSVGSGTGDNEQYF TRBJ2-7 TRBV30